This is a list of T cell receptor beta chains from one sample in a study of cytotoxic CD8 clonotypes in ibrutinib-treated CLL. The assay was immunoSEQ multiplex PCR, and TCRdb's table has in-frame clones only and misses some. The sample has about 200,000 clones, around three quarters seen once; the top ten hold 13%. Sample: PBMCs, taken after 24 months of ibrutinib treatment. Every receptor here comes from a human donor with chronic lymphocytic leukemia. Both conserved end residues are part of each CDR3. A D gene is named only where the DNA matches it firmly. Part of the rows lack a size; the others show once, few, many or a class for expanded clones.

j_call | v_call | clone_size | d_call | cdr3_nt | cdr3_aa
TRBJ1-1 | TRBV7-9 | . | . | TGTGCCAGCAGCTCGGGGATTGGAGGTGAAGCTTTCTTT | CASSSGIGGEAFF
TRBJ1-5 | TRBV30 | . | . | TGTGCCTGGAGCGCTTTGGGCGCGGATGGCAATCAGCCCCAGCATTTT | CAWSALGADGNQPQHF
TRBJ1-2 | TRBV7-9 | once | . | TGTGCCAGCAGCCTACAAACCCCAGGGAAGGATGGCTACACCTTC | CASSLQTPGKDGYTF
TRBJ2-7 | TRBV5-1 | . | . | TGCGCCAGCAGCTTGTTTGTCGGTGGGAGTTCGGGCTACGAGCAGTACTTC | CASSLFVGGSSGYEQYF
TRBJ1-4 | TRBV4-3 | few | . | TGCGCCAGCAGCCACCCTAATGAAAAACTGTTTTTT | CASSHPNEKLFF
TRBJ1-1 | TRBV30 | . | TRBD1 | TGTGCCTGGATCACAGGGGGGTCCCGCACTGAAGCTTTCTTT | CAWITGGSRTEAFF
TRBJ2-1 | TRBV28 | . | TRBD1 | TGTGCCAGCAGACAATTCGGGGGACAGGCGAACAATGAGCAGTTCTTC | CASRQFGGQANNEQFF
TRBJ2-1 | TRBV15 | . | . | TGTGCCACCAGCAGAGATCAAAACATGGGCAATGAGCAGTTCTTC | CATSRDQNMGNEQFF
TRBJ1-2 | TRBV27 | few | . | TGTGCCAGCAGGATACAGGGAGGTAACTATGGCTACACCTTC | CASRIQGGNYGYTF
TRBJ2-5 | TRBV4-3 | . | . | TGCGCCAGCAGCCATTCCGTCAACACGTACCAAGAGACCCAGTACTTC | CASSHSVNTYQETQYF
TRBJ2-5 | TRBV29-1 | . | . | TGCAGCGCCCAACCCGACGACAGAATCCAAGAGACCCAGTACTTC | CSAQPDDRIQETQYF
TRBJ2-1 | TRBV7-3 | once | . | TGTGCCAGCAGCTCACCCCCCCACAACAATGAGCAGTTCTTC | CASSSPPHNNEQFF
TRBJ2-7 | TRBV27 | once | . | TGTGCCAGCAGTACAAACAGGGCCCCAGAGTACTTC | CASSTNRAPEYF
TRBJ1-5 | TRBV29-1 | few | . | TGCAGCGTTGGGTCCAGGGATCAGCCCCAGCATTTT | CSVGSRDQPQHF
TRBJ2-7 | TRBV29-1 | . | TRBD2 | TGCAGCGTCAAAATAGCGGGAGTCTTAACCCACGAGCAGTACTTC | CSVKIAGVLTHEQYF
TRBJ2-7 | TRBV6-5 | . | TRBD2 | TGTGCCAGCAGGCGAGCGGGAGCCGTGTACGAGCAGTACTTC | CASRRAGAVYEQYF
TRBJ2-2 | TRBV6-6 | . | TRBD2 | TGTGCCAGCAGGACTAGCGGGAGCTACGGGGAGCTGTTTTTT | CASRTSGSYGELFF
TRBJ1-2 | TRBV20-1 | . | . | TGCAGTGCTACTAGGAGTGATGGCTACACCTTC | CSATRSDGYTF
TRBJ2-1 | TRBV9 | . | . | TGTGCCAGCAGCGTAGGTCACGGGACCTACAATGAGCAGTTCTTC | CASSVGHGTYNEQFF
TRBJ2-7 | TRBV6-5 | . | TRBD1 | TGTGCCAGCTCGAGGACAGGCAGTTTTTACGAGCAGTACTTC | CASSRTGSFYEQYF
TRBJ2-2 | TRBV30 | . | . | TGTGCCTGGACTGGGGCCGGGGAGCTGTTTTTT | CAWTGAGELFF
TRBJ2-7 | TRBV25-1 | few | . | TGTGCCAGCACGATCGACGGCTACGAGCAGTACTTC | CASTIDGYEQYF
TRBJ1-1 | TRBV11-2 | . | TRBD1 | TGTGCCAGCAGCTTAGAGAGGGTGGGGACAGGGCCTACGGCGATCACTGAAGCTTTCTTT | CASSLERVGTGPTAITEAFF
TRBJ2-5 | TRBV19 | . | . | TGTGCCAGTAGTAGGGGCGGAGAGACCCAGTACTTC | CASSRGGETQYF
TRBJ1-4 | TRBV2 | . | . | TGTGCCAGCAGTAGGGGACGAGGGGAAAAACTGTTTTTT | CASSRGRGEKLFF
TRBJ2-7 | TRBV14 | . | . | TGTGCCAGCAGCCAAGTTTATAACGAGCAGTACTTC | CASSQVYNEQYF